The T cell receptor (beta chain) described here comes from a study of T cells in Graves' hyperthyroidism and ophthalmopathy. Study outcomes and limitations: Appearing also in blood were most of the thyroid clonotypes expanded above 0.001. Before onset, by a median of about six months, the model predicted ophthalmopathy.

Authors of the study amplified TCR beta CDR3 regions from RNA transcripts. The HTBI set primed first-round TCR CDR3 RT-PCR. TCRdb redid the calling of the multiplex PCR reads with MiXCR, one entry per CDR3 protein. The sample includes approximately 560,000 distinct CDR3 sequences, roughly 50% of them seen just once. Uncontrolled infection, other autoimmune disease, pregnancy or lactation excluded patients. As concerns this clonotype: Its target is not known.

The TCR sequence derives from a woman aged 18-35 years with Graves' hyperthyroidism. The specimen was peripheral blood or thyroid tissue (not recorded which).

CDR3 residues: CAISRGLMNTEAFF. CDR3 sequence (DNA): TGTGCCATCAGCCGGGGACTGATGAACACTGAAGCTTTCTTT. The gene calls are TRBV10-3 and TRBJ1-1, with D perhaps matching TRBD1 (5 bases). Germline V lookup: CDR1 ENHRY, CDR2 SYGVKD. The V and J ends lost 6 bases and 0 bases respectively, with 11 bases between them. The CDR3 runs 14 residues.